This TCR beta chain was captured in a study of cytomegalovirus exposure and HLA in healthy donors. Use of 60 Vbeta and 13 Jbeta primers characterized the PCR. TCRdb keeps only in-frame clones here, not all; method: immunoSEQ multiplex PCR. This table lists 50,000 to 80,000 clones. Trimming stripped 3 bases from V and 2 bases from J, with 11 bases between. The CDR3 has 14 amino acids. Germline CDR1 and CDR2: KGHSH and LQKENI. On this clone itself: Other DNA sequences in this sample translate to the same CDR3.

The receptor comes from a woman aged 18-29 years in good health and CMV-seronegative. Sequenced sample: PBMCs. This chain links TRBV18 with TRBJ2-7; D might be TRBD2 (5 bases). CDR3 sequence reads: CASSPPGRAYEQYF. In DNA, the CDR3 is TGTGCCAGCTCACCCCCCGGGCGGGCCTACGAGCAGTACTTC.